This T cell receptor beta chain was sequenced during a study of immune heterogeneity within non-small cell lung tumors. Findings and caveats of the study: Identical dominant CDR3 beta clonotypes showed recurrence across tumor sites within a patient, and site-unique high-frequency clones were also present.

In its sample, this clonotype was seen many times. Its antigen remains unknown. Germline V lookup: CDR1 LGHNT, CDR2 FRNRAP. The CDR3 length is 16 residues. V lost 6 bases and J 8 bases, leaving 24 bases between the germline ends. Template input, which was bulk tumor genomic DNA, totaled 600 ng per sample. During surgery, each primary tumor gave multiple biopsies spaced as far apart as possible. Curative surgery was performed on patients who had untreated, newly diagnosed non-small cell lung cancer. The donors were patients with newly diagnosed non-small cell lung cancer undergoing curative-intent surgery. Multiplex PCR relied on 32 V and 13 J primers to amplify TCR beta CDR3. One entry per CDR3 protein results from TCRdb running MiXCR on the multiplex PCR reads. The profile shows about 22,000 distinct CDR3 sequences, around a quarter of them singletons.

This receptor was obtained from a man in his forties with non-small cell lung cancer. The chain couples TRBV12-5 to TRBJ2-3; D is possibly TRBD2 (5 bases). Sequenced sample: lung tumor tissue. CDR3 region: CASGTGGLANHGTQYF. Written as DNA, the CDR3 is TGTGCTAGTGGGACTGGTGGGCTAGCCAATCATGGTACGCAGTATTTT.